The present TCR beta chain was sequenced within a study of T cell responses to AZD1222 COVID-19 vaccine. Germline CDR1 KGHSH, CDR2 LQKENI. The CDR3 covers 13 residues. Between the trimmed V and J ends, which lost 3 bases and 1 base, there was a span of 6 bases. Sequencing used immunoSEQ multiplex PCR; TCRdb keeps in-frame clones, though not all of them. The sample holds 130,000 to 150,000 clones, around nine tenths seen once. A remark on this clone: Other DNA sequences in the same sample also yield this CDR3.

The gene calls are TRBV18 and TRBJ1-1, with TRBD1 as a possible D gene (5 bases). This specimen consisted of peripheral blood, obtained 28 days after the second AZD1222 dose. This receptor was obtained from an adult who received the AZD1222 COVID-19 vaccine. CDR3 in DNA: TGTGCCAGCTCACCCGGACAGAACACTGAAGCTTTCTTT. The encoded protein is CASSPGQNTEAFF.